The clone carrying this T cell receptor beta chain was recorded many times. What it recognizes is unknown. The CDR3 has 14 amino acids. Germline values: CDR1 SGHRS, CDR2 YFSETQ. With 0 bases removed from V and 4 bases from J, the gap between germline ends came to 10 bases. RNA transcripts yielded amplified TCR beta CDR3 regions. The TCR CDR3 first-round RT-PCR relied on the HTBI primer set. Using its own MiXCR run on the multiplex PCR reads, TCRdb lists one record per CDR3 protein. The sample yields about 640,000 distinct CDR3 sequences, 13% to 15% seen once. The sample originates from a study of T cells in Graves' hyperthyroidism and ophthalmopathy. Study-wide points: A 13 V-J model separated ophthalmopathy from stable hyperthyroidism.

Diagnoses were made from clinical symptoms, serum measures (thyroxine and TRAb), thyroid ultrasound and orbital computed tomography. The clonotype comes from a woman aged 50 to 65 with Graves' ophthalmopathy. The genes are TRBV5-1 and TRBJ1-1; D unresolved. Sequencing used blood. In nucleotides, the CDR3 is TGCGCCAGCAGCTTGGATGTGGCCCGCACTGAAGCTTTCTTT. It codes for CASSLDVARTEAFF.